What follows are 17 T cell receptor beta chains derived from one specimen sequenced in a study of T-cell reconstitution after alpha-beta-depleted transplantation in children listed by TCRdb under 2016. Library creation used PCR. TCRdb shows the sequencer as Illumina HiSeq 2500. TCR libraries were prepared with molecular barcoding, using unique molecular identifiers to normalize TCRbeta repertoire quantification. The public reads were quality trimmed at Q25 with fastp and then assembled into clones with MiXCR by TCRdb, keeping productive beta chains. Rows merge per CDR3 protein into single entries with the most common DNA and genes. The sample table lists about 290,000 distinct CDR3 sequences, about 9.4% of them with a count of one. The ten biggest clones cover around 7.6% of the sample. The treatment or condition label of this sample denotes: allogeneic hematopoietic cell transplantation with graft depleted of TCRalphabeta T cells and CD19 B cells.

Sequencing used PBMCs, obtained before TCRalphabeta/CD19-depleted stem cell transplant. The receptor source for this set is a boy younger than two with acute myeloid leukemia, due to receive a stem cell transplant.

The sample holds many counts of this clonotype. This rearrangement joins TRBV9 to TRBJ2-3; TRBD2 is a possible D gene (6 bases). Trimming took off 3 bases at V and 2 bases at J, with 16 bases between the two ends. From germline, CDR1 is SGDLS and CDR2 YYNGEE. The CDR3 contains 16 residues. CDR3 in amino acids: CASSEDSGTYTDTQYF. The CDR3 DNA reads as TGTGCCAGCAGCGAAGATAGCGGAACCTACACAGATACGCAGTATTTT.

V gene TRBV28 combines with J gene TRBJ2-1; a weak D match, TRBD2 (5 bases). Germline assignment: CDR1 MDHEN and CDR2 SYDVKM. The length of the CDR3 is 15 residues. V was clipped by 5 bases and J by 3 bases, with 14 bases between them. CDR3 in DNA: TGTGCCAGCAGTCCACAGCCAAGCGGCTACAATGAGCAGTTCTTC. This translates into CASSPQPSGYNEQFF. The full variable domain, in which reference TRBV28 and TRBJ2-1 provide the parts outside the CDR3, is DVKVTQSSRYLVKRTGEKVFLECVQDMDHENMFWYRQDPGLGLRLIYFSYDVKMKEKGDIPEGYSVSREKKERFSLILESASTNQTSMYLCASSPQPSGYNEQFFGPGTRLTVL.

There are a few counts of this clonotype. The genes are TRBV12-3 or TRBV12-4 and TRBJ2-5; D is possibly TRBD2 (7 bases). Trimming left V 3 bases short and J 1 base short, with 15 bases between. This CDR3 contains 16 residues. CDR3 protein: CASSLRGRRVQETQYF. The DNA for the CDR3 is TGTGCCAGCAGTTTGCGGGGGCGCAGGGTCCAAGAGACCCAGTACTTC.

With regard to this clonotype: This may arise from a read error, as a much more abundant clone is one base away. This is likely a read error, given that the CDR3 carries no conserved phenylalanine or tryptophan at its end. This rearrangement joins TRBV5-1 to TRBJ2-4; TRBD1 aligns across 8 bases. The CDR3 loop spans 16 amino acids. V lost 2 bases to trimming and J lost 6 bases; unmatched junction nucleotides: 10. CDR1 is SGHRS, CDR2 YFSETQ, per germline. The CDR3 region is CASSLRQGAVGNIQYL. Written as DNA, the CDR3 is TGCGCCAGCAGCTTACGTCAGGGGGCGGTTGGAAACATTCAGTACCTC.

In its sample, this clonotype was seen many times. The chain combines TRBV5-6 with TRBJ2-1; possible D gene TRBD2, 5 bases. Trimming pared 2 bases from V and 10 bases from J, leaving 13 bases between. The CDR3 length is 13 residues. CDR1 and CDR2 (germline): SGHDT, YYEEEE. The CDR3 bases are TGTGCCAGCAGCTTTCCCACTAGACCAGAGCAGTTCTTC. This codes for CASSFPTRPEQFF. The full variable domain, with the rest looked up from reference TRBV5-6 and TRBJ2-1, is DAGVTQSPTHLIKTRGQQVTLRCSPKSGHDTVSWYQQALGQGPQFIFQYYEEEERQRGNFPDRFSGHQFPNYSSELNVNALLLGDSALYLCASSFPTRPEQFFGPGTRLTVL.

This clonotype was observed at least ten times. This chain links TRBV4-3 with TRBJ2-1, with D tentatively TRBD1 or TRBD2 (5 bases each). V was cut by 0 bases and J by 3 bases, with 12 bases left in between. From germline, CDR1 is LGHNA and CDR2 YSLEER. The CDR3 loop spans 16 amino acids. The CDR3, as DNA: TGCGCCAGCAGCCAAGATGGCATGGGGGTCTACAATGAGCAGTTCTTC. This translates into CASSQDGMGVYNEQFF.

This chain connects TRBV2 to TRBJ1-1; D is perhaps TRBD1 (5 bases). The CDR3 runs 14 residues. The germline V gene encodes CDR1 SNHLY and CDR2 FYNNEI. V was cut by 6 bases and J by 4 bases, with 15 bases left in between. The DNA of the CDR3 is TGTGCCAGCAGACAGGTAGGGGCAGTCACTGAAGCTTTCTTT. It translates to CASRQVGAVTEAFF.

This clonotype was recorded many times. This chain connects TRBV20-1 to TRBJ1-1; TRBD1 matches at 8 bases. Germline CDR1 DFQATT, CDR2 SNEGSKA (reference sequence). V gave up 3 bases and J gave up 3 bases; unmatched junction bases: 6. This CDR3 has 14 amino acids. In DNA, the CDR3 is TGCAGTGCTAGTGCGGGACAGGTGTACACTGAAGCTTTCTTT. This translates into CSASAGQVYTEAFF.

The rearrangement uses TRBV19 and TRBJ2-7; D ambiguous. The CDR3 is 13 residues long. Germline lookup yields CDR1 LNHDA and CDR2 SQIVND (reference sequence). Trimming took 7 bases from V and 0 from J, leaving 10 bases between them. The CDR3: CASNGENSYEQYF. Here the CDR3 DNA reads TGTGCCAGTAATGGAGAAAACTCCTACGAGCAGTACTTC.

There are a few counts of this clonotype. The chain couples TRBV28 to TRBJ2-1; possibly TRBD2 for D (5 bases). Germline V gives CDR1 MDHEN, CDR2 SYDVKM. V lost 8 bases and J 3 bases, leaving 14 bases between the germline ends. This CDR3 has 14 amino acids. CDR3 residues: CASSPYRDYNEQFF. The CDR3, as DNA: TGTGCCAGCTCGCCCTATCGGGACTACAATGAGCAGTTCTTC.

This clonotype has a count of ten or more. The CDR3 bases are TGTGCCATTGGTCGGAACACTGAAGCTTTCTTT. This encodes CAIGRNTEAFF. The chain is built from TRBV10-3 and TRBJ1-1; unclear D gene. Germline loops: CDR1 ENHRY, CDR2 SYGVKD. The CDR3 loop spans 11 amino acids. Trimming took off 9 bases at V and 1 base at J, with 6 bases between the two ends.

On this clonotype: An end of the junction does not agree with germline; a read error may underlie this. The chain couples TRBV25-1 to TRBJ2-7; D is possibly TRBD1 or TRBD2 (6 bases each). CDR1 is MGHDK, CDR2 SYGVNS, per germline. This CDR3 comprises 11 residues. The CDR3 reads CASSGGYEQNF. The CDR3 DNA reads TGTGCCAGCTCCGGGGGCTACGAGCAGAACTTC.

This clonotype appeared many times. V is TRBV2 and J is TRBJ2-1; 7 bases fit TRBD2. The J segment lost 2 bases and the V segment lost 6 bases, leaving 7 bases of the junction unmatched. From germline, CDR1 is SNHLY and CDR2 FYNNEI. The CDR3 is made up of 15 amino acids. This CDR3 is CASSLKGTTYNEQFF. For the CDR3, the DNA is TGTGCCAGCAGCCTGAAGGGGACTACCTACAATGAGCAGTTCTTC.

V and J are TRBV28 and TRBJ2-3; 9 bases fit TRBD2. J gave up 2 bases and V 5 bases, and 2 bases lay outside the gene matches. Germline CDR1 and CDR2: MDHEN and SYDVKM. The CDR3 contains 14 residues. CDR3 DNA: TGTGCCAGCAGTCTAGCGGGATTCACAGATACGCAGTATTTT. This codes for CASSLAGFTDTQYF. The full variable domain, rest sourced from reference TRBV28 and TRBJ2-3, is DVKVTQSSRYLVKRTGEKVFLECVQDMDHENMFWYRQDPGLGLRLIYFSYDVKMKEKGDIPEGYSVSREKKERFSLILESASTNQTSMYLCASSLAGFTDTQYFGPGTRLTVL.

This clonotype was counted only a few times. CDR3 loop: CASSSISILAGANNEQFF. In DNA form, the CDR3 reads TGCGCCAGCAGCTCCATCTCTATACTAGCGGGGGCCAACAATGAGCAGTTCTTC. This sequence joins TRBV5-1 and TRBJ2-1, with 11 bases identical to TRBD2. V trimming: 3 bases; J trimming: 5 bases; junction bases outside the gene matches: 13. The CDR3 runs 18 residues. CDR1 is SGHRS, CDR2 YFSETQ, per germline.

At least ten counts were recorded for this clonotype. The chain links TRBV12-5 to TRBJ1-1; D unclear. V dropped 1 base and J dropped 2 bases, with 5 bases sitting between them. From germline, CDR1 is LGHNT and CDR2 FRNRAP. The CDR3 length is 13 residues. Here the CDR3 reads CASGLDINTEAFF. DNA for the CDR3: TGTGCTAGTGGTTTGGACATCAACACTGAAGCTTTCTTT. Based on the CDR3 plus reference TRBV12-5 and TRBJ1-1, the full variable domain is DARVTQTPRHKVTEMGQEVTMRCQPILGHNTVFWYRQTMMQGLELLAYFRNRAPLDDSGMPKDRFSAEMPDATLATLKIQPSEPRDSAVYFCASGLDINTEAFFGQGTRLTVV.

This clonotype has a count of ten or more. The gene calls are TRBV5-1 and TRBJ2-5; TRBD2 agrees at 8 bases. V trimming: 5 bases; J trimming: 3 bases; junction bases outside the gene matches: 9. CDR1 is SGHRS and CDR2 is YFSETQ in the germline V gene. This CDR3 contains 15 residues. For the CDR3, the DNA is TGCGCCAGCAGACGTACCGGGACTAGTGAAGAGACCCAGTACTTC. Translation gives CASRRTGTSEETQYF.